Following are 15 T cell receptor beta chains from one sample sequenced in a study of radiation and T cells in renal cell carcinoma. Described time point: blood 4 weeks post-SBRT, at nephrectomy. Treatment here: 15 Gy SBRT to primary tumor, nephrectomy 4 weeks later. Profiling relied on immunoSEQ multiplex PCR, and the TCRdb table lists in-frame clones only, not all of them. The sample shows over 60,000 clones, approximately 82% of them seen only once. The sequencing used blood, collected from a patient whose treatment included radiotherapy and nephrectomy. Receptors were obtained from a woman in her fifties or sixties with renal cell carcinoma.

There are a few counts of this clone. V gene TRBV18 combines with J gene TRBJ2-7; 9 bases fit TRBD1. Germline V CDR1 and CDR2: KGHSH, LQKENI. This CDR3 has 15 residues. After removal of 6 bases from V and 4 bases from J, the junction contained 10 bases not matched to a gene. CDR3 bases: TGTGCCAGCTCGCACGAGGAGACAGGGGGTTACGAGCAGTACTTC. It specifies CASSHEETGGYEQYF.

The chain uses TRBV4-1 and TRBJ2-2; 13 bases line up with TRBD2. Unmatched junction bases numbered 8, after V lost 0 bases and J lost 4 bases. This CDR3 region has 19 residues. In germline, CDR1 is MGHRA, CDR2 YSYEKL. CDR3 residues: CASSQDTTSGRAGTGELFF. Written as DNA, the CDR3 is TGCGCCAGCAGCCAAGATACTACTAGCGGGAGGGCGGGCACCGGGGAGCTGTTTTTT.

The CDR3 coding sequence is TGTGCCAGTAGTGAGAGGGGGGGTATCTCTGGGGCCAACGTCCTGACTTTC. As protein: CASSERGGISGANVLTF. This chain joins TRBV19 and TRBJ2-6; a possible D gene is TRBD2 (7 bases). This CDR3 has 17 residues. Germline CDR1 reads LNHDA; CDR2 reads SQIVND (reference sequence). Trimming removed 5 bases at V and 0 bases at J, with 14 bases between.

The V call is TRBV18, the J call TRBJ1-4; D is unclear. This CDR3 contains 15 residues. The V gene's germline CDR1 is KGHSH and CDR2 LQKENI. Trimming took off 3 bases at V and 8 bases at J, with 16 bases between the two ends. Here the CDR3 reads CASSPNAGFQEKLFF. CDR3 DNA sequence: TGTGCCAGCTCACCGAATGCGGGGTTTCAGGAAAAACTGTTTTTT. Full variable domain (missing parts from reference TRBV18 and TRBJ1-4): NAGVMQNPRHLVRRRGQEARLRCSPMKGHSHVYWYRQLPEEGLKFMVYLQKENIIDESGMPKERFSAEFPKEGPSILRIQQVVRGDSAAYFCASSPNAGFQEKLFFGSGTQLSVL.

The chain carries TRBV19 and TRBJ1-6; TRBD1 aligns across 9 bases. The germline CDR1 and CDR2 sequences are LNHDA and SQIVND (reference sequence). The CDR3 has 15 amino acids. J was trimmed by 4 bases and V by 7 bases; bases with no gene match: 5. The CDR3, as DNA: TGTGCCAGTACCCGGACAGGGGAGTATAATTCACCCCTCCACTTT. Protein sequence: CASTRTGEYNSPLHF.

The gene calls are TRBV7-3 and TRBJ1-1; perhaps TRBD1 as D (5 bases). V lost 5 bases to trimming and J lost 0 bases, with 10 bases between them. CDR3 length: 14 residues. CDR1 is SGHTA, CDR2 FQGTGA, per germline. The CDR3 loop reads CASSPGSLNTEAFF. As DNA, the CDR3 is TGTGCCAGCAGCCCAGGGTCTTTGAACACTGAAGCTTTCTTT.

The chain is built from TRBV18 and TRBJ1-3; no firm D call. Germline V lookup: CDR1 KGHSH, CDR2 LQKENI. V gave up 1 base and J gave up 0 bases, with 16 bases separating them. This CDR3 comprises 18 residues. For the CDR3, the DNA is TGTGCCAGCTCACCACGGGTGGACGGGTCCACCTCTGGAAACACCATATATTTT. This gives the protein CASSPRVDGSTSGNTIYF.

The V gene is TRBV6-1, the J gene TRBJ1-4; the D gene is possibly TRBD1 (5 bases). Germline values: CDR1 MNHNS, CDR2 SASEGT. Trimming stripped 0 bases from V and 8 bases from J, with 13 bases between. The CDR3 is 15 residues long. DNA for the CDR3: TGTGCCAGCAGTGAAGCCGGGGGGGTGCGAGAAAAACTGTTTTTT. The encoded protein is CASSEAGGVREKLFF.

This chain uses TRBV5-6 with TRBJ2-3; D is possibly TRBD1 or TRBD2 (5 bases each). This CDR3 has 16 amino acids. Germline values: CDR1 SGHDT, CDR2 YYEEEE. V lost 0 bases and J 1 base, leaving 12 bases between the germline ends. The CDR3 reads CASSLAGAMGTDTQYF. DNA for the CDR3: TGTGCCAGCAGCTTGGCCGGGGCAATGGGCACAGATACGCAGTATTTT.

The chain carries TRBV27 and TRBJ2-5; maybe TRBD2 (6 bases). The germline V and J ends were trimmed by 3 bases and 4 bases, with 12 bases remaining between them. CDR3 length: 14 residues. Germline V gene lookup returns CDR1 MNHEY and CDR2 SMNVEV (reference sequence). CDR3 bases: TGTGCCAGCAGTTTTGGATCGGGAGCAGAGACCCAGTACTTC. Translating gives CASSFGSGAETQYF.

The rearrangement links TRBV18 to TRBJ1-2; possibly TRBD1 for D (5 bases). V was shortened by 5 bases and J by 4 bases, with 14 bases between the two germline ends. Germline CDR1 reads KGHSH; CDR2 reads LQKENI. This CDR3 has 14 amino acids. The CDR3 DNA sequence: TGTGCCAGCTCAGTCTCAGGGCTCGGCTATGGCTACACCTTC. Amino acid sequence: CASSVSGLGYGYTF.

This clone was seen only once. The chain has TRBV7-2 and TRBJ1-5; a possible D gene is TRBD1 (6 bases). The V gene lost 3 bases and the J gene lost 2 bases, with 8 bases spanning the gap. The CDR3 length is 14 residues. Looked up from germline, CDR1 is SGHTA and CDR2 is FQGNSA. CDR3 sequence (DNA): TGTGCCAGCAGCTTCAGGGGAGGCAATCAGCCCCAGCATTTT. Its translation is CASSFRGGNQPQHF.

This clone has only one observation. The rearrangement uses TRBV6-6 and TRBJ1-5; a possible D gene is TRBD1 (6 bases). With 4 bases removed from V and 0 bases from J, the gap between germline ends came to 13 bases. The CDR3 extends over 16 amino acids. Germline lookup yields CDR1 MNHNY and CDR2 SVGAGI (reference sequence). CDR3 in amino acids: CASSSAGHNSNQPQHF. CDR3 coding DNA: TGTGCCAGCAGTTCAGCGGGACATAATAGCAATCAGCCCCAGCATTTT.

In its sample, this clone was seen once. CDR3 DNA sequence: TGTGCCAGCAGCCCACAACAGGGTGGCTATGGCTACACCTTC. Translation gives CASSPQQGGYGYTF. The chain is built from TRBV5-5 and TRBJ1-2; a weak D match, TRBD1 (6 bases). V was shortened by 4 bases and J by 4 bases, with 14 bases between the two germline ends. CDR3 size: 14 residues. Germline assignment: CDR1 SGHKS and CDR2 YYEKEE (reference sequence).

The chain is built from TRBV7-8 and TRBJ1-2; D remains ambiguous. There are 13 residues in the CDR3. Germline V lookup: CDR1 SGHVS, CDR2 FQNEAQ. V dropped 1 base and J dropped 6 bases, with 9 bases sitting between them. The CDR3 DNA is TGTGCCAGCAGCTTAGAGGAGGAAAATGGCTACACCTTC. Its protein is CASSLEEENGYTF.